This T cell receptor beta chain was sequenced for a study of T cells in Graves' hyperthyroidism and ophthalmopathy (dated by TCRdb to the late 2010s). About the full investigation: Peripheral blood samples were taken at the time of initial diagnosis, prior to any treatment. Prospective prediction of ophthalmopathy was tested in an independent validation cohort consisting of fewer than 20 hyperthyroidism patients and about 17 patients who later progressed to ophthalmopathy. According to the paper, TCR Vbeta CDR3 sequencing was carried out on 135 peripheral blood samples, which came from 40 to 45 ophthalmopathy, 75 to 80 hyperthyroidism and some 17 progressor patients. After sampling, hyperthyroidism patients received methimazole starting at 30 mg daily, and ophthalmopathy patients received high-dose intravenous methylprednisolone. To identify TCR V-J signatures that set the groups apart, the researchers used a discovery cohort of 100 patients, made up of 43 with Graves' ophthalmopathy and 55 to 65 with stable Graves' hyperthyroidism. In addition, the study compared T-cell repertoires in thyroid tissue and in blood from six Graves' hyperthyroidism patients. The 95 to 100 discovery patients were divided at random into training and test sets in a 7:3 ratio. The paper as a whole reports these results and caveats: Blood samples also contained most of the expanded thyroid clonotypes (frequency above 0.001), which suggests that blood repertoires may reflect thyroid immune responses. In cross-validation, a model built on a 13 V-J signature told ophthalmopathy apart from stable hyperthyroidism with roughly 87% sensitivity and 81% to 82% specificity, and in testing the same model reached 80%/75%. During validation, the model predicted progression to ophthalmopathy a median of about 6.5 months ahead of onset, with around 70% sensitivity and 72.22% specificity. No statistical method was used to set the sample size in advance, and investigators knew the group allocation.

The TCR beta CDR3 regions were amplified from RNA transcripts. For the first round of RT-PCR on the TCR CDR3, the HTBI primer set was used together with the Qiagen OneStep RT-PCR kit. A second multiplex PCR round built the libraries, followed by size selection and purification. Paired-end sequencing of the libraries was performed with 100 bp reads on an Illumina HiSeq2000. On the authors' methods: Raw data were processed with SOAPnuke, discarding reads with adapters, uncalled bases, mean Phred below 15, or no exact constant-primer or identifier match. COPE v1.2.5 was used to merge the high-quality paired reads, and each unique nucleotide sequence was defined as a clonotype. MiTCR v1.1 was used to align clonotypes to the IMGT TRBV, TRBD and TRBJ reference segments. The analysis included only V-J combinations with a frequency above 0.0001, which together covered 99.2% of the repertoires. The TCS score was defined as F50 (clonal expansion) divided by E x V (chaos), with BLOSUM62-based TCRdist calculated between CDR3 peptides within each V-J. Welch's t-statistics and random forest reduced several hundred V-J features to roughly 13, which were used in a naive Bayes classifier (R e1071). Starting from the raw public reads, TCRdb applied fastp trimming at Q25, assembled clones with MiXCR and retained in-frame beta chains. All rows with the same CDR3 protein become a single entry with the most common DNA and genes. V and J calls and clone size were set by TCRdb, not the authors. The sample data list 250,000 or so distinct CDR3 sequences, and 16% of these were observed just once. The top ten clones comprise about 30% of the sample.

At the junction V is shortened by 3 bases and J by 2 bases; bases outside the gene matches: 3. For CDR1 and CDR2, the germline V gene lists SGHRS and YFSETQ. The CDR3 goes from the cysteine to the phenylalanine over 14 residues. The read is trimmed to its CDR3 DNA, 42 bases read in frame from base 1. Moderately to severely active disease, a Clinical Activity Score of at least 3, a NOSPECS grade of at least 4, and a duration under 3 months were present in ophthalmopathy patients. The study excluded patients with uncontrolled infections, other autoimmune diseases, pregnancy or lactation. Diagnoses were established on the basis of clinical symptoms, serum thyroxine and TRAb, thyroid ultrasound, and orbital computed tomography. PBMCs were isolated from approximately 10 ml of fresh peripheral blood by Ficoll-Paque density gradient centrifugation. Total RNA was extracted using Trizol reagent, and RNA quality was assessed on an Agilent 2100 Bioanalyzer.

This clonotype was found many times. It has no known antigen specificity. Per-base quality was not reported, and no clone a single base away is much larger than it. The sequenced material came from blood. The TCR comes from a woman under 30 with Graves' ophthalmopathy. The sequence links TRBV5-1 to TRBJ2-7; 9 central nucleotides agree with TRBD2. The bases read TGCGCCAGCAGCTACCGGACTAGCGCCTACGAGCAGTACTTC. This encodes CASSYRTSAYEQYF.